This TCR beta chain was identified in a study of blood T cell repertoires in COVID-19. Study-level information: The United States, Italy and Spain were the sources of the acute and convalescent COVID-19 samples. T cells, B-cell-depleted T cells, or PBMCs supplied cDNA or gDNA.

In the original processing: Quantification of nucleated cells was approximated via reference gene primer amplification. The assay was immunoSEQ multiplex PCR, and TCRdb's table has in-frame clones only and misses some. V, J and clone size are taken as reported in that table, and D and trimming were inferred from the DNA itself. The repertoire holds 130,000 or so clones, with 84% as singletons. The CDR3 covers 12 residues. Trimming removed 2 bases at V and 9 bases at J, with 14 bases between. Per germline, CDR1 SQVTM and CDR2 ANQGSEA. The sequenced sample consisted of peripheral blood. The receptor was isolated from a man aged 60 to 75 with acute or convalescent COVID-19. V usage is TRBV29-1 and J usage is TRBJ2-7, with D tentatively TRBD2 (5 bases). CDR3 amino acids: CSVELRGLGQYF. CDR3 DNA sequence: TGCAGCGTTGAATTGCGCGGACTTGGGCAGTACTTC.